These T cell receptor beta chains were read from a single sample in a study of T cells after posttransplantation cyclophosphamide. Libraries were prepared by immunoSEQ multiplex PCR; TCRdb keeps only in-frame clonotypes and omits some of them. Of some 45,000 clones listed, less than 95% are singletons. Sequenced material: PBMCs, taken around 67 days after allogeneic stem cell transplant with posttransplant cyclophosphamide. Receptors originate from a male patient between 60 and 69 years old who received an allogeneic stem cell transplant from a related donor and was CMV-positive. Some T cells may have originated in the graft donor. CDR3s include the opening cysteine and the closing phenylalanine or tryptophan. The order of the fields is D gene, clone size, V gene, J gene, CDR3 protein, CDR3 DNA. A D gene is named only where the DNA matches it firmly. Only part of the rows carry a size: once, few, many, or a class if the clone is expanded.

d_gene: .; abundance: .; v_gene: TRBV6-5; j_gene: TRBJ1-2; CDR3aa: CAITGGYGGYTF; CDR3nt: TGTGCCATAACCGGGGGGTATGGTGGCTACACCTTC
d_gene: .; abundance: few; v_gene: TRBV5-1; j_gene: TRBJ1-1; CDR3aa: CASSSWAMNTEAFF; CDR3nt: TGCGCCAGCAGCTCCTGGGCAATGAACACTGAAGCTTTCTTT
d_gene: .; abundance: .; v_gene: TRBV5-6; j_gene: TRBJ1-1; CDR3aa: CASSLVELEAFF; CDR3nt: TGTGCCAGCAGCTTGGTAGAGCTTGAAGCTTTCTTT
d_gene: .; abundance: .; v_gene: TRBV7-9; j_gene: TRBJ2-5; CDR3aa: CASSRGRMETQYF; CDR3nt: TGTGCCAGCAGCCGAGGGAGGATGGAGACCCAGTACTTC
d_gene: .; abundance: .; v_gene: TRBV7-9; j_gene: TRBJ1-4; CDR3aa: CASSEIQGLVFF; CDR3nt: TGTGCCAGCAGCGAGATACAGGGTTTGGTGTTTTTT
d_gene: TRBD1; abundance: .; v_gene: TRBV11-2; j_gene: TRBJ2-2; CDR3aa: CASSPGTGYTGELFF; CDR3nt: TGTGCCAGCAGCCCAGGGACAGGATACACCGGGGAGCTGTTTTTT
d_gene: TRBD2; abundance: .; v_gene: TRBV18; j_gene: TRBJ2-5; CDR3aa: CASSPSSGGRAFETQYF; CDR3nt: TGTGCCAGCTCACCATCTAGCGGGGGGCGAGCGTTTGAGACCCAGTACTTC
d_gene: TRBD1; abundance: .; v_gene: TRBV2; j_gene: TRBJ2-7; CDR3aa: CASSEDRGHGYEQYF; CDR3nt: TGTGCCAGCAGTGAAGATAGGGGGCATGGCTACGAGCAGTACTTC
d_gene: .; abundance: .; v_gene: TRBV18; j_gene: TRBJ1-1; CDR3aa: CASSPQRSGGSTEAFF; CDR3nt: TGTGCCAGCTCACCACAACGGTCGGGGGGGAGCACTGAAGCTTTCTTT
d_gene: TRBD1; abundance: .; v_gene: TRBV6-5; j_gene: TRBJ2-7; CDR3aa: CATKRTGSGEQYF; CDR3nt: TGTGCCACCAAGAGGACAGGGTCGGGTGAGCAGTACTTC
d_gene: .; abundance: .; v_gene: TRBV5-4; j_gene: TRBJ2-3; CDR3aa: CASSLPSRGSTDTQYF; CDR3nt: TGTGCCAGCAGCTTGCCGTCACGGGGGAGCACAGATACGCAGTATTTT
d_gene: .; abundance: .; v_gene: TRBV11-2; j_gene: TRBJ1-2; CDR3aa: CASSLGGAGNYGYTF; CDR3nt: TGTGCCAGCAGCTTAGGTGGGGCAGGGAACTATGGCTACACCTTC
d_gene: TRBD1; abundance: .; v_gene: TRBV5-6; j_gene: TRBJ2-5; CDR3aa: CASSLTGVQETQYF; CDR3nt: TGTGCCAGCAGCTTAACAGGGGTCCAAGAGACCCAGTACTTC
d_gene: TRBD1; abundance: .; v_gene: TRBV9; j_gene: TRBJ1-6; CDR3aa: CASSAGGTGSDSPLHF; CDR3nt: TGTGCCAGCAGCGCCGGGGGGACAGGGTCGGATTCACCCCTCCACTTT
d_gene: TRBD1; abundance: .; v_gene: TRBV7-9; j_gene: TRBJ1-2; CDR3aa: CASSAGQGYGYTF; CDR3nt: TGTGCCAGCTCTGCGGGACAGGGTTATGGCTACACCTTC
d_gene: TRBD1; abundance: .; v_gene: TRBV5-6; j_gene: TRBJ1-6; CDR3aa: CASSLDTGTGPSSLHF; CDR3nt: TGTGCCAGCAGCTTGGATACCGGGACAGGGCCTTCATCCCTCCACTTT
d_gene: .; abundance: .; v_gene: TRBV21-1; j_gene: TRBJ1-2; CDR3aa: CASTNVDILEGDYGYTF; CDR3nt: TGTGCCAGCACCAACGTAGACATCTTAGAAGGTGACTATGGCTACACCTTC
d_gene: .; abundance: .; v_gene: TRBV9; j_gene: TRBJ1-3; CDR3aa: CASSVAGVNGNTIYF; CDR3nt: TGTGCCAGCAGCGTTGCGGGGGTAAATGGAAACACCATATATTTT
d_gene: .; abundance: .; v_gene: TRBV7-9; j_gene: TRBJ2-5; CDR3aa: CASSLDSQETQYF; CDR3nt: TGTGCCAGCAGCTTGGACAGCCAAGAGACCCAGTACTTC
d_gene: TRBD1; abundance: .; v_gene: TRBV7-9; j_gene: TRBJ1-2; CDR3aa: CASSYRDRPNYGYTF; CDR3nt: TGTGCCAGCAGCTATCGGGACAGACCTAACTATGGCTACACCTTC
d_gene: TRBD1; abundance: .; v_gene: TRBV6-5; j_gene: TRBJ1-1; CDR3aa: CASRNNDRATEAFF; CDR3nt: TGTGCCAGCAGGAACAACGACAGGGCCACTGAAGCTTTCTTT
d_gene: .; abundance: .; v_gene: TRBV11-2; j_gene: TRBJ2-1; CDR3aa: CASSSRGLVNEQFF; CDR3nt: TGTGCCAGCAGCTCAAGGGGACTCGTAAATGAGCAGTTCTTC
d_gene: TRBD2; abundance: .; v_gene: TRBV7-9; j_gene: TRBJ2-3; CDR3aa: CASRSSGGADTQYF; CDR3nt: TGTGCCAGCAGATCGAGCGGGGGGGCAGATACGCAGTATTTT
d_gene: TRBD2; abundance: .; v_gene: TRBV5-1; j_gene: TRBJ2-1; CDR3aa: CASSKTSGVYNEQFF; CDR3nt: TGCGCCAGCAGCAAGACTAGCGGGGTCTACAATGAGCAGTTCTTC
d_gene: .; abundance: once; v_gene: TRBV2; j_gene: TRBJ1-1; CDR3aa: CASTAGKAFF; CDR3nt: TGTGCCAGCACGGCCGGGAAAGCTTTCTTT
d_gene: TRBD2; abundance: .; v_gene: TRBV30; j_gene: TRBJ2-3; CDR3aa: CARRLAGAGDTQYF; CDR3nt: TGTGCCCGAAGACTAGCGGGGGCGGGAGATACGCAGTATTTT
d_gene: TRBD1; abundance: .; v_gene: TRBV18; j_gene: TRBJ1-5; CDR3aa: CASSPDRDQPQHF; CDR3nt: TGTGCCAGCTCACCCGACAGGGACCAGCCCCAGCATTTT
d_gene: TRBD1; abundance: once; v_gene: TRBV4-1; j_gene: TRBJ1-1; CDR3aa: CASSPEDVDRGYGTEAFF; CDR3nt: TGCGCCAGCAGCCCAGAGGACGTTGACAGGGGATATGGTACTGAAGCTTTCTTT
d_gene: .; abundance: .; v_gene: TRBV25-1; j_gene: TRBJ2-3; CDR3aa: CATGTPYSTDTQYF; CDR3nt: TGTGCCACTGGGACACCTTATAGCACAGATACGCAGTATTTT
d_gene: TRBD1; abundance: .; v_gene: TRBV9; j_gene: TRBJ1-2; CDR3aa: CASSGDRVYGYTF; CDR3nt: TGTGCCAGCAGCGGGGACAGGGTCTATGGCTACACCTTC
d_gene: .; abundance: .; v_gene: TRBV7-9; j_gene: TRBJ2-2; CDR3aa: CASSLQRFGTGELFF; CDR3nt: TGTGCCAGCAGCCTACAGAGATTTGGCACCGGGGAGCTGTTTTTT
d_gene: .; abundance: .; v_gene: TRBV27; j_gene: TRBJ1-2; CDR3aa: CASSLTQADGYTF; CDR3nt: TGTGCCAGCAGCCTGACCCAGGCCGATGGCTACACCTTC
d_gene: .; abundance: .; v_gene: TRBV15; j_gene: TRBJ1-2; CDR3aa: CATSVPVNPNYGYTF; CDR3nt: TGTGCCACCAGCGTACCAGTGAATCCTAACTATGGCTACACCTTC
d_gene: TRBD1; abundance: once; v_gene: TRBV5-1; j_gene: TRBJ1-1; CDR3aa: CASSLRWRQGAPGTEAFF; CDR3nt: TGCGCTAGCAGCTTGAGGTGGAGACAGGGGGCGCCGGGCACTGAAGCTTTCTTT
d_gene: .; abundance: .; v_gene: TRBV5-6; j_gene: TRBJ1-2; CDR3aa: CASRPRQNNYGYTF; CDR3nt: TGTGCCAGCAGGCCGCGACAGAATAACTATGGCTACACCTTC
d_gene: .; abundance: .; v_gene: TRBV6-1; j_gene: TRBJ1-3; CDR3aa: CASSEEWRVGGNTIYF; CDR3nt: TGTGCCAGCAGTGAAGAATGGCGGGTAGGAGGAAACACCATATATTTT
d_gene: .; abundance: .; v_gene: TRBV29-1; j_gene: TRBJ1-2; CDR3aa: CSVEGQGNYGYTF; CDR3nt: TGCAGCGTTGAAGGCCAGGGTAACTATGGCTACACCTTC
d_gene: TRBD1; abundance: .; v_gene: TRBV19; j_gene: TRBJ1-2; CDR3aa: CASSHLTGGGNGYTF; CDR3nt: TGTGCCAGTAGCCACCTGACAGGGGGAGGTAATGGCTACACCTTC
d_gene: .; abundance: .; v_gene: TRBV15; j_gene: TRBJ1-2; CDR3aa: CATSRDRGGYGYTF; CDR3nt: TGTGCCACCAGCAGAGATAGAGGGGGTTATGGCTACACCTTC
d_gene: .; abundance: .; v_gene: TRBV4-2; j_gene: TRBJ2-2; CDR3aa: CASSQDQGYTGELFF; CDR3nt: TGTGCCAGCAGCCAAGATCAGGGGTACACCGGGGAGCTGTTTTTT
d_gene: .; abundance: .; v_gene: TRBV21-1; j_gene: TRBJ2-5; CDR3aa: CASEGRPGERERETQYF; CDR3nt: TGTGCCAGCGAGGGACGGCCCGGGGAACGGGAGAGGGAGACCCAGTACTTC
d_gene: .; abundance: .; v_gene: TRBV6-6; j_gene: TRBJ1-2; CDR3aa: CASSRIDRRPYGYTF; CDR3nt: TGTGCCAGCAGTCGGATTGACAGGCGCCCCTATGGCTACACCTTC
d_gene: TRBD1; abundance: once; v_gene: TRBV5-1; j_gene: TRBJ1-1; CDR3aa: CASSLDRGNTEAFF; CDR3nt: TGCGCCAGCAGCCTAGACAGGGGGAACACTGAAGCTTTCTTT
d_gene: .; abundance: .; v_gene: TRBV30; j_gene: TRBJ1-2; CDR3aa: CAWSVQQHNYGYTF; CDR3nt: TGTGCCTGGAGTGTACAACAGCATAACTATGGCTACACCTTC
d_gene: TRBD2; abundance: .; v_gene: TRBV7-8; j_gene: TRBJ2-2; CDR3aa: CASRRLAGANTGELFF; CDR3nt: TGTGCCAGCAGAAGACTAGCGGGGGCGAACACCGGGGAGCTGTTTTTT
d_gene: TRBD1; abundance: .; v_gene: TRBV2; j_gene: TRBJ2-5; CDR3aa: CASSGRRAQGARETQYF; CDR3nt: TGTGCCAGCAGTGGGCGCCGAGCACAGGGGGCCCGGGAGACCCAGTACTTC